The clone carrying this T cell receptor beta chain occurred once. The trim removed 3 bases at V and 0 bases at J, leaving 6 bases unmatched. This CDR3 is built from 16 residues. CDR1 SGHTA and CDR2 FQGNSA come from the germline V gene. This entry belongs to a study of blood T cells in healthy people across ages. A second PCR of 7 to 11 cycles used a sample-barcoded 5' primer and a J-beta primer mix. TCRdb reanalysed the 5' RACE reads using MiXCR and keeps one entry per CDR3 protein. The table lists roughly 860,000 distinct CDR3 sequences, 55% to 65% of them singletons. This TCR derives from a man aged 25-40 years in good health. This chain connects TRBV7-2 to TRBJ2-3; TRBD1 agrees at 7 bases. Sequences were obtained from blood. CDR3 region: CASSLQNRGSTDTQYF. In DNA, the CDR3 is TGTGCCAGCAGCTTGCAGAACAGGGGAAGCACAGATACGCAGTATTTT.